This is a list of T cell receptor beta chains from one sample in a study of OX40 agonist ivuxolimab in advanced cancers. The protocol was immunoSEQ multiplex PCR, while the TCRdb copy is restricted to in-frame clones and leaves out a portion. The sample has approximately 50,000 clones; roughly 73% are singletons. The sequencing used CD4+ or CD8+ T cells sorted from blood, collected in a trial of the OX40 agonist ivuxolimab. Receptor source: an adult with an advanced solid tumor such as melanoma, head and neck, liver or kidney cancer. Both conserved end residues are part of each CDR3. The order of the fields is J gene, V gene, clone size, D gene, CDR3 DNA, CDR3 protein. D genes are given only for firm matches. Clone size is given for some rows only: seen once, a few or many times, or a class if the clone is expanded.

J gene: TRBJ2-1
V gene: TRBV7-6
clone size: -
D gene: -
CDR3 DNA: TGTGCCAGCAGCCCGTGGGCCAATGAGCAGTTCTTC
CDR3 protein: CASSPWANEQFF

J gene: TRBJ1-1
V gene: TRBV6-5
clone size: once
D gene: -
CDR3 DNA: TGTGCCAGCAGCGAACAGGGAGTGAAGTACACTGAAGCTTTCTTT
CDR3 protein: CASSEQGVKYTEAFF

J gene: TRBJ2-7
V gene: TRBV19
clone size: -
D gene: -
CDR3 DNA: TGTGCCAGTAGTTCCTGGACATTCCCCTACGAGCAGTACTTC
CDR3 protein: CASSSWTFPYEQYF

J gene: TRBJ2-3
V gene: TRBV5-1
clone size: -
D gene: -
CDR3 DNA: TGCGCCAGCAGCTTGGCCGCGAGAGATACGCAGTATTTT
CDR3 protein: CASSLAARDTQYF

J gene: TRBJ1-5
V gene: TRBV7-2
clone size: -
D gene: -
CDR3 DNA: TGTGCCAGCAGCCCCGGGGGGGCCAATCAGCCCCAGCATTTT
CDR3 protein: CASSPGGANQPQHF

J gene: TRBJ1-1
V gene: TRBV5-1
clone size: -
D gene: -
CDR3 DNA: TGCGCCAGCAGCTTGGGAACTTTGGGCTACACTGAAGCTTTCTTT
CDR3 protein: CASSLGTLGYTEAFF

J gene: TRBJ1-2
V gene: TRBV28
clone size: -
D gene: TRBD1
CDR3 DNA: TGTGCCAGCAGCGGACCCGGGACAGGGGGCAGGTTCTATGGCTACACCTTC
CDR3 protein: CASSGPGTGGRFYGYTF

J gene: TRBJ2-1
V gene: TRBV29-1
clone size: -
D gene: TRBD1
CDR3 DNA: TGCAGCGTCCTATACAGGGGTGGTCATGAGCAGTTCTTC
CDR3 protein: CSVLYRGGHEQFF

J gene: TRBJ2-3
V gene: TRBV19
clone size: -
D gene: TRBD2
CDR3 DNA: TGTGCCAGTAGTATTGGTAGCGGGGCGCGCACAGATACGCAGTATTTT
CDR3 protein: CASSIGSGARTDTQYF

J gene: TRBJ1-4
V gene: TRBV6-6
clone size: -
D gene: -
CDR3 DNA: TGTGCCAGCAGTTACCGTCAGAGCGGGGCTAATGAAAAACTGTTTTTT
CDR3 protein: CASSYRQSGANEKLFF

J gene: TRBJ1-5
V gene: TRBV28
clone size: -
D gene: -
CDR3 DNA: TGTGCCAGCAGTTTGCTGGGTTGGGGGGATAGCAATCAGCCCCAGCATTTT
CDR3 protein: CASSLLGWGDSNQPQHF

J gene: TRBJ2-5
V gene: TRBV6-6
clone size: -
D gene: -
CDR3 DNA: TGTGCCAGCAGTTACGGCGTTGGAGGGACCCAGTACTTC
CDR3 protein: CASSYGVGGTQYF

J gene: TRBJ1-4
V gene: TRBV19
clone size: once
D gene: -
CDR3 DNA: TGTGCCAGTAGGCTAACGCATACAACTAATGAAAAACTGTTTTTT
CDR3 protein: CASRLTHTTNEKLFF

J gene: TRBJ2-1
V gene: TRBV6-6
clone size: -
D gene: TRBD2
CDR3 DNA: TGTGCCAGCAGGTTGAGACTAGCCGATGAGCAGTTCTTC
CDR3 protein: CASRLRLADEQFF

J gene: TRBJ2-1
V gene: TRBV6-1
clone size: -
D gene: TRBD2
CDR3 DNA: TGTGCCAGCAACTGGGGCGGGAGTCGAAACAATGAGCAGTTCTTC
CDR3 protein: CASNWGGSRNNEQFF

J gene: TRBJ2-1
V gene: TRBV6-6
clone size: -
D gene: -
CDR3 DNA: TGTGCCAGCAGGGTGGCAGGGAGCTCCTACAATGAGCAGTTCTTC
CDR3 protein: CASRVAGSSYNEQFF

J gene: TRBJ1-5
V gene: TRBV30
clone size: -
D gene: -
CDR3 DNA: TGTGCCTGGAGTGTATCCGACAGAGACAATCAGCCCCAGCATTTT
CDR3 protein: CAWSVSDRDNQPQHF

J gene: TRBJ2-7
V gene: TRBV6-1
clone size: few
D gene: TRBD2
CDR3 DNA: TGTGCCAGCAGTGAAGCGGGGGGGGGCTCCTACGAGCAGTACTTC
CDR3 protein: CASSEAGGGSYEQYF

J gene: TRBJ2-2
V gene: TRBV28
clone size: -
D gene: TRBD1
CDR3 DNA: TGTGCCAGCAGGGGACAGCCCACCGGGGAGCTGTTTTTT
CDR3 protein: CASRGQPTGELFF

J gene: TRBJ2-7
V gene: TRBV4-1
clone size: -
D gene: TRBD1
CDR3 DNA: TGCGCCAGCAGCCAAGACTATAACCGGGACAGGATCTACGAGCAGTACTTC
CDR3 protein: CASSQDYNRDRIYEQYF

J gene: TRBJ1-3
V gene: TRBV19
clone size: -
D gene: -
CDR3 DNA: TGTGCCACCTCAGCGGGGGCCGGAAACACCATATATTTT
CDR3 protein: CATSAGAGNTIYF

J gene: TRBJ2-3
V gene: TRBV15
clone size: -
D gene: TRBD2
CDR3 DNA: TGTGCCACCAGCAACGGACTAGCGGAGATTAGCACAGATACGCAGTATTTT
CDR3 protein: CATSNGLAEISTDTQYF

J gene: TRBJ1-1
V gene: TRBV7-2
clone size: -
D gene: -
CDR3 DNA: TGTGCCAGCAGCTTAAGACGGGCTTGGACTGAAGCTTTCTTT
CDR3 protein: CASSLRRAWTEAFF

J gene: TRBJ2-1
V gene: TRBV23-1
clone size: -
D gene: TRBD2
CDR3 DNA: TGCGCCAGCAGTCCCCGGACTAGCGGGAACTCCTACAATGAGCAGTTCTTC
CDR3 protein: CASSPRTSGNSYNEQFF

J gene: TRBJ1-1
V gene: TRBV5-1
clone size: -
D gene: -
CDR3 DNA: TGCGCCAGCGGAAGTCCTTTGAACACTGAAGCTTTCTTT
CDR3 protein: CASGSPLNTEAFF

J gene: TRBJ1-1
V gene: TRBV10-1
clone size: -
D gene: -
CDR3 DNA: TGCGCCAGCAGTTACTTTTCTTTGGAGGGTCCCACTGAAGCTTTCTTT
CDR3 protein: CASSYFSLEGPTEAFF

J gene: TRBJ1-3
V gene: TRBV28
clone size: -
D gene: -
CDR3 DNA: TGTGCCAGCAGACGAACAGGCAACACCATATATTTT
CDR3 protein: CASRRTGNTIYF

J gene: TRBJ2-2
V gene: TRBV7-7
clone size: -
D gene: TRBD1
CDR3 DNA: TGTGCCAGCAGCCAAGTGGGACAGGGCACCGGGGAGCTGTTTTTT
CDR3 protein: CASSQVGQGTGELFF

J gene: TRBJ1-2
V gene: TRBV28
clone size: -
D gene: TRBD1
CDR3 DNA: TGTGCCAGCAGTTTAAGGACAGGGCTTTACTATGGCTACACCTTC
CDR3 protein: CASSLRTGLYYGYTF

J gene: TRBJ2-7
V gene: TRBV9
clone size: -
D gene: TRBD2
CDR3 DNA: TGTGCCAGCAGCGTAGCAAATCGTGCACTAGCGGGAGAGGGCGAGCAGTACTTC
CDR3 protein: CASSVANRALAGEGEQYF

J gene: TRBJ2-1
V gene: TRBV11-2
clone size: -
D gene: TRBD2
CDR3 DNA: TGTGCCAGCAGCTTAGATAGCGGGAGCTCCTACAATGAGCAGTTCTTC
CDR3 protein: CASSLDSGSSYNEQFF

J gene: TRBJ2-7
V gene: TRBV5-4
clone size: -
D gene: -
CDR3 DNA: TGTGCCAGCAGCTTATCTGGTGTCCACGAGCAGTACTTC
CDR3 protein: CASSLSGVHEQYF

J gene: TRBJ1-1
V gene: TRBV5-1
clone size: -
D gene: TRBD1
CDR3 DNA: TGCGCCAGCAGCTTTTTGACAGGGAAGACTGAAGCTTTCTTT
CDR3 protein: CASSFLTGKTEAFF

J gene: TRBJ2-3
V gene: TRBV19
clone size: -
D gene: -
CDR3 DNA: TGTGCCAGTAGTACTTCCAGGGTTGCGGGCACAGATACGCAGTATTTT
CDR3 protein: CASSTSRVAGTDTQYF

J gene: TRBJ2-6
V gene: TRBV7-9
clone size: -
D gene: -
CDR3 DNA: TGTGCCAGCAGCCAATGGGGCTCTGGGGCCAACGTCCTGACTTTC
CDR3 protein: CASSQWGSGANVLTF

J gene: TRBJ1-3
V gene: TRBV6-5
clone size: -
D gene: -
CDR3 DNA: TGTGCCAGCAGTTACAAGGGAAACACCATATATTTT
CDR3 protein: CASSYKGNTIYF

J gene: TRBJ2-5
V gene: TRBV7-2
clone size: -
D gene: -
CDR3 DNA: TGTGCCAGCAGCTTATCAGAGACCCAGTACTTC
CDR3 protein: CASSLSETQYF

J gene: TRBJ2-1
V gene: TRBV4-2
clone size: -
D gene: TRBD2
CDR3 DNA: TGTGCCAGCAGCCTGGGACTAGCGGGAGTCTCTAGGTTCTTC
CDR3 protein: CASSLGLAGVSRFF

J gene: TRBJ1-1
V gene: TRBV7-9
clone size: -
D gene: -
CDR3 DNA: TGTGCCAGCAGCTTTAGAAACACTGAAGCTTTCTTT
CDR3 protein: CASSFRNTEAFF

J gene: TRBJ1-6
V gene: TRBV7-6
clone size: -
D gene: -
CDR3 DNA: TGTGCCAGCAGCTTAGACTATAATTCACCCCTCCACTTT
CDR3 protein: CASSLDYNSPLHF

J gene: TRBJ2-3
V gene: TRBV7-9
clone size: few
D gene: TRBD1
CDR3 DNA: TGTGCCAGCAGCTCGGACAGGGCGGAAGCAGATACGCAGTATTTT
CDR3 protein: CASSSDRAEADTQYF